Listed below are T cell receptor beta chains from one sample, sequenced in a study of blood T cells in healthy people across ages. Via MiXCR, TCRdb re-called the 5' RACE reads, giving one row per CDR3 protein. The sample has 600,000 to 850,000 distinct CDR3 sequences, roughly two fifths seen once. Input material: blood. Source of these receptors: a woman between 55 and 75 years old in good health. Both conserved end residues are part of each CDR3. Fields, in order: V gene, D gene, J gene, clone size, CDR3 protein, CDR3 DNA. A D gene is named only where the DNA matches it firmly. Size is omitted from some rows. Given values are once, few, many or a class for expanded clones.

V gene: TRBV29-1
D gene: TRBD2
J gene: TRBJ2-1
clone size: few
CDR3 protein: CGVETGTSSYNEQFF
CDR3 DNA: TGCGGCGTTGAAACCGGGACTAGTTCCTACAATGAGCAGTTCTTC

V gene: TRBV7-9
D gene: .
J gene: TRBJ1-2
clone size: .
CDR3 protein: CASSLTGQGINYGYTF
CDR3 DNA: TGTGCCAGCAGCTTAACGGGGCAGGGGATTAACTATGGCTACACCTTC

V gene: TRBV3-1
D gene: .
J gene: TRBJ1-2
clone size: .
CDR3 protein: CASSQDSGGRISGYTF
CDR3 DNA: TGTGCCAGCAGCCAAGATTCCGGGGGGCGGATCAGTGGCTACACCTTC

V gene: TRBV20-1
D gene: .
J gene: TRBJ1-2
clone size: few
CDR3 protein: CGARKSGAGYTF
CDR3 DNA: TGCGGTGCTAGAAAGTCTGGTGCCGGCTACACCTTC

V gene: TRBV9
D gene: TRBD1
J gene: TRBJ2-7
clone size: few
CDR3 protein: CASSAGLGQGREQYF
CDR3 DNA: TGTGCCAGCAGCGCCGGACTGGGACAGGGGCGCGAGCAGTACTTC

V gene: TRBV16
D gene: .
J gene: TRBJ2-7
clone size: .
CDR3 protein: CASNGGQQDEQYF
CDR3 DNA: TGTGCCAGCAACGGGGGACAGCAGGACGAGCAGTACTTC

V gene: TRBV4-3
D gene: .
J gene: TRBJ2-7
clone size: many
CDR3 protein: CASSQDRGKQYF
CDR3 DNA: TGCGCCAGCAGCCAAGATCGGGGAAAGCAGTACTTC

V gene: TRBV10-3
D gene: TRBD2
J gene: TRBJ2-3
clone size: once
CDR3 protein: CAIRALAGGTDTQYF
CDR3 DNA: TGTGCCATCAGGGCGCTAGCGGGAGGTACAGATACGCAGTATTTT

V gene: TRBV7-8
D gene: .
J gene: TRBJ2-3
clone size: few
CDR3 protein: CASGSYGTDTQYF
CDR3 DNA: TGTGCCAGCGGATCGTACGGGACAGATACGCAGTATTTT

V gene: TRBV12-5
D gene: .
J gene: TRBJ2-7
clone size: few
CDR3 protein: CASGLERGLYEQYF
CDR3 DNA: TGTGCTAGTGGTTTAGAACGGGGCCTCTACGAGCAGTACTTC

V gene: TRBV11-1
D gene: .
J gene: TRBJ2-1
clone size: .
CDR3 protein: CASSLRRVGSYNEQFF
CDR3 DNA: TGTGCCAGCAGCTTGAGGAGGGTAGGCTCCTACAATGAGCAGTTCTTC

V gene: TRBV3-1
D gene: .
J gene: TRBJ2-2
clone size: .
CDR3 protein: CASSQGSHTGELFF
CDR3 DNA: TGTGCCAGCAGCCAAGGGTCGCACACCGGGGAGCTGTTTTTT

V gene: TRBV7-2
D gene: .
J gene: TRBJ1-1
clone size: few
CDR3 protein: CASSLVGGANTEAFF
CDR3 DNA: TGTGCCAGCAGCTTAGTCGGAGGCGCGAACACTGAAGCTTTCTTT

V gene: TRBV10-2
D gene: .
J gene: TRBJ1-2
clone size: .
CDR3 protein: CASNYLWSRYGYTF
CDR3 DNA: TGCGCCAGCAACTACCTGTGGAGTCGGTATGGCTACACCTTC

V gene: TRBV20-1
D gene: .
J gene: TRBJ2-5
clone size: .
CDR3 protein: CSAQNMVEIQETQYF
CDR3 DNA: TGCAGTGCCCAAAATATGGTGGAGATTCAAGAGACCCAGTACTTC

V gene: TRBV12-3/TRBV12-4
D gene: TRBD2
J gene: TRBJ2-1
clone size: few
CDR3 protein: CASSPASGKYEQFF
CDR3 DNA: TGTGCCAGCAGTCCGGCTAGCGGGAAATATGAGCAGTTCTTC

V gene: TRBV12-3/TRBV12-4
D gene: .
J gene: TRBJ2-7
clone size: many
CDR3 protein: CASSLGAGPTYEQYF
CDR3 DNA: TGTGCCAGCAGTTTAGGGGCGGGGCCCACCTACGAGCAGTACTTC

V gene: TRBV6-2/TRBV6-3
D gene: .
J gene: TRBJ1-4
clone size: .
CDR3 protein: CASSYSIMDAHEKLFF
CDR3 DNA: TGTGCCAGCAGTTACTCGATAATGGATGCCCATGAAAAACTGTTTTTT

V gene: TRBV29-1
D gene: .
J gene: TRBJ1-2
clone size: .
CDR3 protein: CSVEGRYGEGYTF
CDR3 DNA: TGCAGCGTTGAAGGAAGGTACGGGGAGGGCTACACCTTC

V gene: TRBV12-3/TRBV12-4
D gene: TRBD1
J gene: TRBJ1-1
clone size: once
CDR3 protein: CASSSQGALMAFF
CDR3 DNA: TGTGCCAGCAGTTCTCAGGGGGCTTTAATGGCTTTCTTT

V gene: TRBV11-1
D gene: .
J gene: TRBJ2-1
clone size: .
CDR3 protein: CASRFSGEQFF
CDR3 DNA: TGTGCCAGCAGGTTCTCCGGGGAGCAGTTCTTC

V gene: TRBV6-2/TRBV6-3
D gene: .
J gene: TRBJ1-5
clone size: few
CDR3 protein: CASKGRTSEPQHF
CDR3 DNA: TGTGCCAGCAAGGGCAGGACTTCAGAGCCCCAGCATTTT

V gene: TRBV4-1
D gene: .
J gene: TRBJ1-6
clone size: few
CDR3 protein: CASSLESRTSPLHF
CDR3 DNA: TGCGCCAGCAGCCTAGAGAGCCGGACTTCACCCCTCCACTTT

V gene: TRBV19
D gene: .
J gene: TRBJ2-5
clone size: .
CDR3 protein: CASSPRASGLETQYF
CDR3 DNA: TGTGCCAGTAGTCCCCGGGCCTCAGGGCTGGAGACCCAGTACTTC

V gene: TRBV7-2
D gene: .
J gene: TRBJ2-5
clone size: few
CDR3 protein: CASSFSKQETQYF
CDR3 DNA: TGTGCCAGCAGCTTCTCAAAACAAGAGACCCAGTACTTC

V gene: TRBV30
D gene: .
J gene: TRBJ2-3
clone size: .
CDR3 protein: CARRRTASSTDTQYF
CDR3 DNA: TGTGCCCGGCGGAGGACAGCCTCTAGCACAGATACGCAGTATTTT

V gene: TRBV10-3
D gene: TRBD1
J gene: TRBJ1-1
clone size: few
CDR3 protein: CATQGAENTEAFF
CDR3 DNA: TGTGCCACCCAGGGGGCGGAGAACACTGAAGCTTTCTTT

V gene: TRBV5-1
D gene: .
J gene: TRBJ2-2
clone size: few
CDR3 protein: CASSLVGDTTGELFF
CDR3 DNA: TGCGCCAGCAGCTTGGTGGGAGATACGACCGGGGAGCTGTTTTTT

V gene: TRBV2
D gene: TRBD2
J gene: TRBJ2-3
clone size: few
CDR3 protein: CASKGLAGADTQYF
CDR3 DNA: TGTGCCAGCAAAGGACTAGCGGGGGCAGATACGCAGTATTTT

V gene: TRBV20-1
D gene: .
J gene: TRBJ1-1
clone size: .
CDR3 protein: CSPLRGWGTEAFF
CDR3 DNA: TGCAGTCCTCTCAGGGGATGGGGCACTGAAGCTTTCTTT

V gene: TRBV14
D gene: .
J gene: TRBJ2-4
clone size: .
CDR3 protein: CASSQGFKQYF
CDR3 DNA: TGTGCCAGCAGCCAAGGGTTTAAGCAGTACTTC

V gene: TRBV12-3/TRBV12-4
D gene: .
J gene: TRBJ2-3
clone size: .
CDR3 protein: CASSAHRVGGSADTQYF
CDR3 DNA: TGTGCCAGCAGTGCCCACAGGGTTGGAGGTAGCGCAGATACGCAGTATTTT

V gene: TRBV5-5
D gene: .
J gene: TRBJ2-2
clone size: .
CDR3 protein: CASSLAGSRSGELFF
CDR3 DNA: TGTGCCAGCAGCTTGGCCGGGAGTCGCTCCGGGGAGCTGTTTTTT

V gene: TRBV7-8
D gene: .
J gene: TRBJ2-5
clone size: .
CDR3 protein: CASSFQVGGFETQYF
CDR3 DNA: TGTGCCAGCAGCTTTCAGGTGGGAGGATTTGAGACCCAGTACTTC

V gene: TRBV7-3
D gene: .
J gene: TRBJ2-2
clone size: few
CDR3 protein: CASSPHSGGVYTGELFF
CDR3 DNA: TGTGCCAGCAGCCCCCACAGCGGAGGAGTTTACACCGGGGAGCTGTTTTTT

V gene: TRBV2
D gene: TRBD1
J gene: TRBJ2-5
clone size: .
CDR3 protein: CASSLTPNRGETQYF
CDR3 DNA: TGTGCCAGCAGTCTTACCCCTAACAGGGGTGAGACCCAGTACTTC

V gene: TRBV7-3
D gene: .
J gene: TRBJ2-5
clone size: .
CDR3 protein: CASSSQWQETQYF
CDR3 DNA: TGTGCCAGCAGCTCACAATGGCAAGAGACCCAGTACTTC

V gene: TRBV29-1
D gene: .
J gene: TRBJ1-2
clone size: many
CDR3 protein: CSPEAGYTF
CDR3 DNA: TGCAGCCCCGAGGCTGGCTACACCTTC

V gene: TRBV3-1
D gene: .
J gene: TRBJ2-7
clone size: .
CDR3 protein: CASSQGPGSSHEQYF
CDR3 DNA: TGTGCCAGCAGCCAAGGGCCAGGGTCTAGCCACGAGCAGTACTTC

V gene: TRBV7-2
D gene: .
J gene: TRBJ1-6
clone size: .
CDR3 protein: CASSSRRGPLHF
CDR3 DNA: TGTGCCAGCAGCTCGCGCCGAGGTCCCCTCCACTTT

V gene: TRBV7-9
D gene: .
J gene: TRBJ2-3
clone size: .
CDR3 protein: CASSLSTGTDTQYF
CDR3 DNA: TGTGCCAGCAGCTTATCTACGGGCACAGATACGCAGTATTTT

V gene: TRBV7-2
D gene: .
J gene: TRBJ2-6
clone size: .
CDR3 protein: CASSPSWVRSGANVLTF
CDR3 DNA: TGTGCCAGCAGCCCATCTTGGGTGCGCTCTGGGGCCAACGTCCTGACTTTC

V gene: TRBV10-3
D gene: TRBD2
J gene: TRBJ2-5
clone size: .
CDR3 protein: CATSERLAGEETQYF
CDR3 DNA: TGTGCCACCAGTGAGAGGCTAGCGGGGGAAGAGACCCAGTACTTC

V gene: TRBV28
D gene: .
J gene: TRBJ1-3
clone size: .
CDR3 protein: CASSFSGRGSGNTIYF
CDR3 DNA: TGTGCCAGCAGTTTTAGCGGCAGGGGATCTGGAAACACCATATATTTT

V gene: TRBV6-2/TRBV6-3
D gene: TRBD2
J gene: TRBJ2-1
clone size: few
CDR3 protein: CASSSTGGYNEQFF
CDR3 DNA: TGTGCCAGCAGCTCGACGGGAGGCTACAATGAGCAGTTCTTC

V gene: TRBV20-1
D gene: .
J gene: TRBJ2-7
clone size: .
CDR3 protein: CSAVDPKSSYNEQYF
CDR3 DNA: TGCAGTGCCGTAGACCCTAAGAGCTCCTACAATGAGCAGTACTTC

V gene: TRBV9
D gene: TRBD2
J gene: TRBJ2-1
clone size: .
CDR3 protein: CASSVGSGNYNGQFF
CDR3 DNA: TGTGCCAGCAGCGTAGGTAGCGGGAACTACAATGGGCAGTTCTTC

V gene: TRBV20-1
D gene: .
J gene: TRBJ1-1
clone size: few
CDR3 protein: CSARQGHTEAFF
CDR3 DNA: TGCAGTGCTAGGCAGGGGCACACTGAAGCTTTCTTT

V gene: TRBV6-1
D gene: TRBD1
J gene: TRBJ2-3
clone size: .
CDR3 protein: CASIGQARTSDTQYF
CDR3 DNA: TGTGCCAGCATAGGACAGGCCCGGACTTCGGATACGCAGTATTTT

V gene: TRBV6-2/TRBV6-3
D gene: TRBD1
J gene: TRBJ1-1
clone size: few
CDR3 protein: CASSRRDREAFF
CDR3 DNA: TGTGCCAGCAGTCGTCGGGACAGGGAAGCTTTCTTT

V gene: TRBV28
D gene: .
J gene: TRBJ2-3
clone size: .
CDR3 protein: CASRGSEDTQYF
CDR3 DNA: TGTGCCAGCAGGGGGAGCGAAGATACGCAGTATTTT

V gene: TRBV5-1
D gene: .
J gene: TRBJ2-3
clone size: .
CDR3 protein: CASSVFRGRTLSRTDTQYF
CDR3 DNA: TGCGCCAGCAGCGTATTCCGGGGGCGAACCCTAAGTCGCACAGATACGCAGTATTTT

V gene: TRBV7-9
D gene: TRBD2
J gene: TRBJ2-1
clone size: .
CDR3 protein: CASSLGTSGGQKNNEQFF
CDR3 DNA: TGTGCCAGCAGCCTCGGGACTAGCGGGGGCCAGAAAAACAATGAGCAGTTCTTC

V gene: TRBV11-2
D gene: TRBD1
J gene: TRBJ2-3
clone size: .
CDR3 protein: CASSTGTEVSTDTQYF
CDR3 DNA: TGTGCCAGCAGCACCGGGACAGAGGTGAGCACAGATACGCAGTATTTT

V gene: TRBV10-1
D gene: .
J gene: TRBJ2-1
clone size: .
CDR3 protein: CASSESVPYNEQFF
CDR3 DNA: TGCGCCAGCAGTGAGAGCGTTCCCTACAATGAGCAGTTCTTC